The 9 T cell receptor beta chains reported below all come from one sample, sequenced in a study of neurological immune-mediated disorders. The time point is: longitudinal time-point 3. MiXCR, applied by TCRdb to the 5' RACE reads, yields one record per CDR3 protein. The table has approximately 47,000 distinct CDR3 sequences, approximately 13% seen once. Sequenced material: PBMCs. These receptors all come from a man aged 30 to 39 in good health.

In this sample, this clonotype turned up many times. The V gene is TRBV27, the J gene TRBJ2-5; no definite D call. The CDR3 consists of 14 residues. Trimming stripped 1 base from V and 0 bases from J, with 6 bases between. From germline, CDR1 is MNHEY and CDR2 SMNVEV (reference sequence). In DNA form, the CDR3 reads TGTGCCAGCAGTTTATTCACAGACCAAGAGACCCAGTACTTC. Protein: CASSLFTDQETQYF.

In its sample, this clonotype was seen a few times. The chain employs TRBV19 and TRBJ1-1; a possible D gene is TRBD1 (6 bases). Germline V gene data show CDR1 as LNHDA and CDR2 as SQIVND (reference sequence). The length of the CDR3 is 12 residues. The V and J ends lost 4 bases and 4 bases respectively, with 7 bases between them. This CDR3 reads CASSNRVTEAFF. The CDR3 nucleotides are TGTGCCAGTAGTAACAGGGTCACTGAAGCTTTCTTT.

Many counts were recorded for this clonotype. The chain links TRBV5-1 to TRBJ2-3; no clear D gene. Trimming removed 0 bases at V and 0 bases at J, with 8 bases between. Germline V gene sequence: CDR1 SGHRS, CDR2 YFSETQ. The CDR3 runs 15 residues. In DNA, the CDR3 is TGCGCCAGCAGCTTGGAGGGCGGTAGCACAGATACGCAGTATTTT. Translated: CASSLEGGSTDTQYF.

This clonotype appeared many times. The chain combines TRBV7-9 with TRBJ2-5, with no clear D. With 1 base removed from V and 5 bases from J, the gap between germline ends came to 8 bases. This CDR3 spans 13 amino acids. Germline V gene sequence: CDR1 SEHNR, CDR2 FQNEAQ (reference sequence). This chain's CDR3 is CASSLERVETQYF. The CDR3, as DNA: TGTGCCAGCAGCTTAGAGAGAGTTGAGACCCAGTACTTC.

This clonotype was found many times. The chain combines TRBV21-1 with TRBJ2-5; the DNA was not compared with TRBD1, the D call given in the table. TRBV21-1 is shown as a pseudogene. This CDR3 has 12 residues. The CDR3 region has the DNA TGTGCCAGGCCGTCAGGGCGGGAGACCCAGTACTTC. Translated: CARPSGRETQYF.

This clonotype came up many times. The CDR3 here is CASSFDGLSEQYF. In DNA form, the CDR3 reads TGCGCCAGCAGCTTTGACGGATTGTCCGAGCAGTACTTC. This chain links TRBV5-1 with TRBJ2-7, with no clear D. Trimming took 2 bases from V and 6 from J, leaving 12 bases between them. The CDR3 consists of 13 residues. Germline V gene data show CDR1 as SGHRS and CDR2 as YFSETQ. Supplemented by reference TRBV5-1 and TRBJ2-7, the full variable domain reads KAGVTQTPRYLIKTRGQQVTLSCSPISGHRSVSWYQQTPGQGLQFLFEYFSETQRNKGNFPGRFSGRQFSNSRSEMNVSTLELGDSALYLCASSFDGLSEQYFGPGTRLTVT.

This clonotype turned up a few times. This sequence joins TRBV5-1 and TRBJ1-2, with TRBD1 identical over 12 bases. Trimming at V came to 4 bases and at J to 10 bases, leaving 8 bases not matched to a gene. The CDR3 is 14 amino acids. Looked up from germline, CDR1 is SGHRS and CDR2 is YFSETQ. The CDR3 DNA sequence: TGCGCCAGCAGCCCGGGACAGGGGGCGTGGGACTACACCTTC. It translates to CASSPGQGAWDYTF.

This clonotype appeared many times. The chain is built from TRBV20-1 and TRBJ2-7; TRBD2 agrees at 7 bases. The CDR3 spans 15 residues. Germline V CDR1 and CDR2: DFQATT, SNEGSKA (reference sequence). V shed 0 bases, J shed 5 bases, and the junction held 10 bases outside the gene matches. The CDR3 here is CSARDLGGRGNEQYF. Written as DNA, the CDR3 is TGCAGTGCTAGAGATTTGGGCGGGAGAGGGAACGAGCAGTACTTC.

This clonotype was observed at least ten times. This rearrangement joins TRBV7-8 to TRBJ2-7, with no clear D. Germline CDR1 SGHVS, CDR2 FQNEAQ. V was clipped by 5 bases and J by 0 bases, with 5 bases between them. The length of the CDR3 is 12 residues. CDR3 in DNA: TGTGCCAGCAGCACGAGCTCCTACGAGCAGTACTTC. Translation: CASSTSSYEQYF.